The present TCR beta chain was sequenced within a study of blood T cell repertoires in COVID-19. Authors' analysis steps: Amplification of reference gene primers provided the estimated nucleated cell counts. The assay was immunoSEQ multiplex PCR, and TCRdb's table has in-frame clones only and misses some. For V, J and clone size, that table is used; D and trimming come from the DNA. Of about 120,000 clones listed, approximately 81% are singletons. Unmatched junction bases numbered 15, after V lost 0 bases and J lost 6 bases. The length of the CDR3 is 19 residues. Germline V CDR1 and CDR2: LNHNV, YYDKDF (reference sequence).

This chain joins TRBV15 and TRBJ1-3; 9 nucleotides agree with TRBD1. This sequence originates from a woman aged 45 to 65 with acute or convalescent COVID-19. Material: peripheral blood. CDR3 DNA: TGTGCCACCAGCAGAGATCAATGGCTCGGGCGGGACAGGGAAAACACCATATATTTT. Translated: CATSRDQWLGRDRENTIYF.